The 17 T cell receptor beta chains below were found in one sample sequenced in a study of technical replicates of blood from several donors. Generated by immunoSEQ multiplex PCR, the TCRdb table keeps only in-frame clones and is missing some. The sample lists 40,000 to 55,000 clones; about 96% were seen once. Sequenced material: T cells isolated from PBMCs. Source of these receptors: a human donor in good health.

The table lists this clone with a count of one. This chain links TRBV19 with TRBJ2-2; D gene unclear. The ends were cut back, 1 base at V and 0 bases at J, with 6 bases in the middle. Germline CDR1 reads LNHDA; CDR2 reads SQIVND (reference sequence). The CDR3 contains 15 residues. The CDR3, as DNA: TGTGCCAGTAGTATAGCCGTCGCGAACACCGGGGAGCTGTTTTTT. Its translation: CASSIAVANTGELFF. The entire variable domain, with the rest obtained from reference TRBV19 and TRBJ2-2, is as follows: DGGITQSPKYLFRKEGQNVTLSCEQNLNHDAMYWYRQDPGQGLRLIYYSQIVNDFQKGDIAEGYSVSREKKESFPLTVTSAQKNPTAFYLCASSIAVANTGELFFGEGSRLTVL.

This clone has more than one count but fewer than ten. The chain has TRBV30 and TRBJ1-1; D is uncertain. Trimming removed 1 base at V and 7 bases at J, with 10 bases between. Per the germline V gene, CDR1 is GTSNPN and CDR2 is SVGIG (reference sequence). The CDR3 is made up of 12 amino acids. The DNA for the CDR3 is TGTGCCTGGAGTGAGACGACTGGTGAAGCTTTCTTT. Translation gives CAWSETTGEAFF.

The chain employs TRBV2 and TRBJ2-7; 8 bases agree with TRBD2. Germline V gives CDR1 SNHLY, CDR2 FYNNEI. The CDR3 has 15 residues. The V segment lost 6 bases and the J segment 2 bases; nucleotides outside the gene matches: 9. The DNA for the CDR3 is TGTGCCAGCAGCCATAGCGGGGACGGCACCTACGAGCAGTACTTC. Protein sequence: CASSHSGDGTYEQYF.

The chain couples TRBV4-1 to TRBJ1-1; D is uncertain. The CDR3 loop spans 14 amino acids. Germline assignment: CDR1 MGHRA and CDR2 YSYEKL. V was trimmed by 4 bases and J by 2 bases, leaving 11 bases between them. The CDR3 sequence: CASSRSVLNTEAFF. CDR3 nucleotide sequence: TGCGCCAGCAGCCGCTCCGTACTAAACACTGAAGCTTTCTTT.

The V call is TRBV2, the J call TRBJ2-1, with 7 bases identical to TRBD2. V shed 7 bases, J shed 7 bases, and the junction held 7 bases outside the gene matches. CDR3 size: 13 residues. Germline CDR1 reads SNHLY; CDR2 reads FYNNEI. This chain's CDR3 is CASTSGGWNEQFF. For the CDR3, the DNA is TGTGCCAGCACTAGCGGCGGATGGAATGAGCAGTTCTTC.

This rearrangement joins TRBV27 to TRBJ1-1; D gene ambiguous. V was cut by 5 bases and J by 6 bases, with 16 bases left in between. CDR1 and CDR2 from the germline V gene are MNHEY and SMNVEV (reference sequence). This CDR3 contains 14 residues. The CDR3 region is CASSRLLQSAEAFF. The CDR3 DNA reads as TGTGCCAGCAGTCGACTACTTCAGTCGGCTGAAGCTTTCTTT.

The chain joins TRBV19 to TRBJ1-2; D is perhaps TRBD1 (6 bases). The CDR3 length is 14 residues. The germline CDR1 and CDR2 sequences are LNHDA and SQIVND (reference sequence). V dropped 5 bases and J dropped 2 bases, with 12 bases sitting between them. The CDR3 here is CASSPRTANYGYTF. The CDR3 DNA reads as TGTGCCAGTAGTCCCAGGACAGCAAACTATGGCTACACCTTC.

The rearrangement uses TRBV4-1 and TRBJ1-4, with D unresolved. The germline V gene has CDR1 MGHRA and CDR2 YSYEKL. The germline V and J ends were trimmed by 1 base and 8 bases, with 11 bases remaining between them. This CDR3 contains 14 residues. The CDR3 reads CASSQADGYEKLFF. The CDR3 coding sequence is TGCGCCAGCAGCCAAGCAGACGGGTACGAAAAACTGTTTTTT.

The V call is TRBV30, the J call TRBJ1-4, with 7 positions matching TRBD1. Germline values: CDR1 GTSNPN, CDR2 SVGIG (reference sequence). Trimming took 4 bases from V and 0 from J; bases not matched to a gene: 8. This CDR3 has 16 amino acids. This CDR3 reads CAWKVLGTATNEKLFF. The CDR3 DNA reads as TGTGCCTGGAAAGTATTGGGGACAGCAACTAATGAAAAACTGTTTTTT.

The chain is built from TRBV7-2 and TRBJ2-2; possible D gene TRBD1, 6 bases. The ends were cut back, 2 bases at V and 1 base at J, with 11 bases in the middle. This CDR3 contains 16 residues. Germline V lookup: CDR1 SGHTA, CDR2 FQGNSA. CDR3 in DNA: TGTGCCAGCAGCTTAACGTGGGGGCTGAACACCGGGGAGCTGTTTTTT. It codes for CASSLTWGLNTGELFF.

The chain employs TRBV5-1 and TRBJ2-1; tentatively, D is TRBD1 (5 bases). The germline V gene has CDR1 SGHRS and CDR2 YFSETQ. This CDR3 contains 14 residues. V was shortened by 0 bases and J by 8 bases, with 12 bases between the two germline ends. CDR3 sequence reads: CASSLGREGDEQFF. DNA of the CDR3: TGCGCCAGCAGCTTGGGCAGGGAAGGGGATGAGCAGTTCTTC.

The chain uses TRBV29-1 and TRBJ2-7; 11 nucleotides agree with TRBD1. This CDR3 spans 14 amino acids. The V and J ends lost 4 bases and 3 bases, in that order; junction bases with no gene match: 5. CDR1 SQVTM and CDR2 ANQGSEA come from the germline V gene. CDR3 region: CSVVRTGGNYEQYF. In DNA, the CDR3 is TGCAGCGTTGTAAGGACAGGGGGCAACTACGAGCAGTACTTC.

The rearrangement uses TRBV9 and TRBJ1-5, with D hard to call. Trimming shortened V by 4 bases and J by 2 bases, and 10 bases separated the two germline ends. The CDR3 runs to 14 residues. Looked up from germline, CDR1 is SGDLS and CDR2 is YYNGEE. The CDR3 loop is CASSSLAGNQPQHF. CDR3 coding DNA: TGTGCCAGCAGCTCCTTGGCGGGCAATCAGCCCCAGCATTTT.

The J gene is TRBJ1-1, the V gene TRBV9; 8 nucleotides align to TRBD1. CDR1 and CDR2 from the germline V gene are SGDLS and YYNGEE. This CDR3 region has 14 residues. The ends lost 0 bases at V and 5 bases at J; junction bases unmatched: 3. The CDR3 loop reads CASSVGNRGTEAFF. The DNA for the CDR3 is TGTGCCAGCAGCGTAGGAAACAGGGGGACTGAAGCTTTCTTT.

The gene calls are TRBV6-1 and TRBJ2-7; 8 bases are a match to TRBD1. The V gene end was trimmed by 4 bases and the J gene end by 3 bases; junction bases not matched to a gene: 14. In germline, CDR1 is MNHNS, CDR2 SASEGT. The CDR3 runs to 17 residues. CDR3 in DNA: TGTGCCAGCAGTGGACCCGATCCGTCAGGGGGCGACTACGAGCAGTACTTC. This codes for CASSGPDPSGGDYEQYF.

V is TRBV9 and J is TRBJ2-1; tentatively, D is TRBD2 (5 bases). Germline lookup yields CDR1 SGDLS and CDR2 YYNGEE. Trimming removed 4 bases at V and 2 bases at J, with 10 bases between. This CDR3 region has 14 residues. CDR3 sequence: CASSQRTAYNEQFF. The CDR3 DNA reads as TGTGCCAGCAGCCAGCGGACGGCCTACAATGAGCAGTTCTTC.

V gene TRBV5-4 combines with J gene TRBJ2-2; 12 bases map to TRBD2. Trimming at V came to 4 bases and at J to 6 bases, leaving 7 bases not matched to a gene. This CDR3 has 16 amino acids. Germline V gene sequence: CDR1 SGHNT, CDR2 YYREEE (reference sequence). Here the CDR3 reads CASSTWRLAGAGELFF. For the CDR3, the DNA is TGTGCCAGCAGCACATGGAGACTAGCGGGAGCCGGGGAGCTGTTTTTT.